The next 24 T cell receptor beta chains were all read from a single sample in a study of cytomegalovirus exposure and HLA in healthy donors (dated by TCRdb to 2016 to 2017). Preparation of the library involved the immunoSEQ multiplex PCR assay. A mixture of 60 forward primers for TCR Vbeta segments and 13 reverse primers for TCR Jbeta segments was used in the multiplex PCR. TCRdb obtained this table from immuneACCESS and retained in-frame rearrangements with V and J assigned. These tables miss some clones; where compared with another copy, unresolved V genes account for less than half of the shortfall, and the remainder is unexplained. The sample has 100,000 or so clones on record, 80% of them singletons. The ten largest clones take up about 7.3% of the sample. The sequenced material came from PBMCs. These receptors were taken from a man younger than 45 in good health and CMV-seronegative.

This sequence joins TRBV15 and TRBJ2-3; weak D call: TRBD2 (6 bases). V was trimmed by 4 bases and J by 1 base, leaving 18 bases between them. The CDR3 loop spans 17 amino acids. Germline values: CDR1 LNHNV, CDR2 YYDKDF (reference sequence). This chain's CDR3 is CATSTPLTGVRTDTQYF. The CDR3 DNA reads as TGTGCCACCAGCACCCCCCTAACGGGGGTCCGCACAGATACGCAGTATTTT.

The V call is TRBV19, the J call TRBJ2-3, with D tentatively TRBD2 (5 bases). Per germline, CDR1 LNHDA and CDR2 SQIVND (reference sequence). With 4 bases removed from V and 3 bases from J, the gap between germline ends came to 17 bases. The CDR3 sequence is 16 residues long. CDR3: CASSTIAGIGTDTQYF. CDR3 DNA sequence: TGTGCCAGTAGTACGATCGCGGGTATAGGGACAGATACGCAGTATTTT.

This chain joins TRBV5-4 and TRBJ1-5; TRBD1 matches 8 bases. CDR1 and CDR2 (germline): SGHNT, YYREEE (reference sequence). V lost 2 bases to trimming and J lost 2 bases; unmatched junction nucleotides: 9. CDR3 length: 17 residues. The CDR3 spells CASSFSTGVKGNQPQHF. CDR3 DNA sequence: TGTGCCAGCAGCTTCTCGACAGGGGTTAAGGGCAATCAGCCCCAGCATTTT. The entire variable domain, with the rest obtained from reference TRBV5-4 and TRBJ1-5, is as follows: ETGVTQSPTHLIKTRGQQVTLRCSSQSGHNTVSWYQQALGQGPQFIFQYYREEENGRGNFPPRFSGLQFPNYSSELNVNALELDDSALYLCASSFSTGVKGNQPQHFGDGTRLSIL.

The chain joins TRBV7-2 to TRBJ2-3, with 11 bases that match TRBD2. Germline loops: CDR1 SGHTA, CDR2 FQGNSA. The CDR3 has 18 residues. V lost 1 base and J lost 0; bases outside the gene matches: 6. As DNA, the CDR3 is TGTGCCAGCAGCTTAGAACTAGCGGGGGCTTCTAGCACAGATACGCAGTATTTT. Its translation: CASSLELAGASSTDTQYF.

The rearrangement uses TRBV7-2 and TRBJ2-7; 10 bases align to TRBD1. Germline CDR1 is SGHTA and CDR2 is FQGNSA. There are 16 residues in the CDR3. The junction had 12 bases not matched to a gene; V was cut back by 4 bases and J by 6 bases. The CDR3 DNA follows: TGTGCCAGCAGCTCCCCTCCGGGACAGGGGAATGGCGAGCAGTACTTC. It yields the protein CASSSPPGQGNGEQYF.

J is TRBJ1-4 and V is TRBV27; 7 bases are a match to TRBD1. Trimming at V came to 0 bases and at J to 7 bases, leaving 5 bases not matched to a gene. CDR3 size: 15 residues. CDR1 is MNHEY, CDR2 SMNVEV, per germline (reference sequence). The CDR3 region is CASSLSRQGGEKLFF. CDR3 coding DNA: TGTGCCAGCAGTTTATCGCGGCAGGGGGGTGAAAAACTGTTTTTT.

The rearrangement joins TRBV6-4 to TRBJ2-3, with 9 positions matching TRBD2. V lost 4 bases to trimming and J lost 0 bases; unmatched junction nucleotides: 2. The germline V gene encodes CDR1 MRHNA and CDR2 SNTAGT. This CDR3 is built from 15 residues. The CDR3 DNA sequence: TGTGCCAGCAGTGCCCTAGCGGGAAGCACAGATACGCAGTATTTT. It is translated as CASSALAGSTDTQYF.

V is TRBV6-5 and J is TRBJ2-7, with a possible D match to TRBD1 (6 bases). Trimming left V 6 bases short and J 3 bases short, with 18 bases between. Germline V lookup: CDR1 MNHEY, CDR2 SVGAGI. CDR3 length: 15 residues. This CDR3 reads CASSPDRLRFYEQYF. CDR3 in DNA: TGTGCCAGCAGCCCAGACAGGCTTAGGTTCTACGAGCAGTACTTC.

This chain joins TRBV19 and TRBJ1-1; 7 positions match TRBD1. Trimming took 7 bases from V and 1 from J; bases not matched to a gene: 3. Germline CDR1 is LNHDA and CDR2 is SQIVND (reference sequence). The CDR3 spans 13 residues. The CDR3 bases are TGTGCCAGTAAGAGACAGGGGAACACTGAAGCTTTCTTT. The encoded protein is CASKRQGNTEAFF.

The rearrangement links TRBV28 to TRBJ2-5; no reliable D call. V dropped 5 bases and J dropped 6 bases, with 19 bases sitting between them. Germline V gene data show CDR1 as MDHEN and CDR2 as SYDVKM. This CDR3 is built from 15 residues. The CDR3 coding sequence is TGTGCCAGCAGTCCCCAGGCCCGGCAGGTGAAGACCCAGTACTTC. Translated: CASSPQARQVKTQYF.

This clone has only a few counts. The rearrangement links TRBV6-6 to TRBJ2-3; D remains ambiguous. Trimming took off 6 bases at V and 5 bases at J, with 9 bases between the two ends. This CDR3 spans 12 amino acids. Germline CDR1 is MNHNY and CDR2 is SVGAGI (reference sequence). CDR3 bases: TGTGCCAGCAGCCCCTCCGGAGATACGCAGTATTTT. Protein sequence: CASSPSGDTQYF.

The rearrangement links TRBV30 to TRBJ2-5; D remains ambiguous. TRBJ2-7 matches the DNA end more closely, so the J call is doubtful. The CDR3 totals 13 residues. CDR1 and CDR2 from the germline V gene are GTSNPN and SVGIG (reference sequence). CDR3 bases: TGTGCCTGGAGTGGGGCATTTTCCTACGAGCAGTACTTC. Translation: CAWSGAFSYEQYF.

The chain recombines TRBV5-1 with TRBJ1-1; a possible D gene is TRBD1 (5 bases). CDR1 is SGHRS and CDR2 is YFSETQ in the germline V gene. V lost 0 bases and J lost 4, with 10 bases in between. CDR3 size: 14 residues. DNA of the CDR3: TGCGCCAGCAGCTTGGGGGGCCCGGGCACTGAAGCTTTCTTT. Its protein product is CASSLGGPGTEAFF.

The J gene is TRBJ2-1, the V gene TRBV11-1; TRBD2 agrees at 10 bases. CDR1 SGHAT and CDR2 FQDESV come from the germline V gene (reference sequence). CDR3 length: 15 residues. J was trimmed by 4 bases and V by 4 bases; bases with no gene match: 4. This chain's CDR3 is CASSYLAGAYNEQFF. In nucleotides, the CDR3 is TGTGCCAGCAGCTACCTAGCGGGGGCGTACAATGAGCAGTTCTTC.

V gene TRBV7-9 combines with J gene TRBJ1-1, with D possibly TRBD1 on 5 matching bases. With 5 bases removed from V and 4 bases from J, the gap between germline ends came to 20 bases. In germline, CDR1 is SEHNR, CDR2 FQNEAQ (reference sequence). The length of the CDR3 is 16 residues. The CDR3 DNA follows: TGTGCCAGCAGCCCCACCCTGCCGGGCGGGGGCACTGAAGCTTTCTTT. Protein product: CASSPTLPGGGTEAFF.

This sequence joins TRBV9 and TRBJ2-1; no clear D. Germline V gives CDR1 SGDLS, CDR2 YYNGEE. This CDR3 has 14 residues. V lost 0 bases, J lost 6 bases, and 10 bases lay in between. The CDR3 DNA sequence: TGTGCCAGCAGCGTAGGCCATAAGCTCAATGAGCAGTTCTTC. It yields the protein CASSVGHKLNEQFF.

V and J are TRBV29-1 and TRBJ1-2, with 7 bases matching TRBD1. The CDR3 totals 14 residues. V dropped 2 bases and J dropped 6; count of bases not matched to a gene: 9. Per germline, CDR1 SQVTM and CDR2 ANQGSEA. Written as DNA, the CDR3 is TGCAGCGTTGAACGACAGGGAGGTTGGGATGGCTACACCTTC. It translates to CSVERQGGWDGYTF.

The chain employs TRBV5-6 and TRBJ2-1; 13 bases line up with TRBD2. Germline V gene data show CDR1 as SGHDT and CDR2 as YYEEEE. This CDR3 is 19 amino acids long. The V and J ends lost 5 bases and 0 bases, in that order; junction bases with no gene match: 11. CDR3 region: CASRWGTSGRGASYNEQFF. CDR3 nucleotide sequence: TGTGCCAGCAGATGGGGTACTAGCGGGAGGGGGGCCTCCTACAATGAGCAGTTCTTC.

V gene TRBV10-3 combines with J gene TRBJ2-1; TRBD1 agrees at 9 bases. The CDR3 runs 13 residues. V was clipped by 9 bases and J by 5 bases; unmatched bases: 5. Germline CDR1 ENHRY, CDR2 SYGVKD. The CDR3 sequence: CAITRDRDNEQFF. The CDR3, as DNA: TGTGCCATTACCCGGGACAGGGACAATGAGCAGTTCTTC.

In this sample, this clone turned up once. V and J are TRBV11-2 and TRBJ2-1; D may be TRBD1 (5 bases). CDR1 is SGHAT, CDR2 FQNNGV, per germline. The CDR3 is made up of 11 amino acids. V was clipped by 7 bases and J by 10 bases, with 11 bases between them. Here the CDR3 DNA reads TGTGCCAGCACCTTGACAGTAGAGCAGTTCTTC. Translating gives CASTLTVEQFF.

V usage is TRBV7-2 and J usage is TRBJ1-1; no reliable D call. Looked up from germline, CDR1 is SGHTA and CDR2 is FQGNSA. The V end was cut by 3 bases, the J end by 0 bases, with 11 bases between. The CDR3 covers 15 residues. DNA for the CDR3: TGTGCCAGCAGCTTGGCCAGAATCATGAACACTGAAGCTTTCTTT. Its protein is CASSLARIMNTEAFF.

The chain uses TRBV5-5 and TRBJ1-1; no firm D call. Germline V lookup: CDR1 SGHKS, CDR2 YYEKEE (reference sequence). There are 15 residues in the CDR3. V lost 1 base and J 1 base, leaving 11 bases between the germline ends. This chain's CDR3 is CASSLSGLANTEAFF. In nucleotides, the CDR3 is TGTGCCAGCAGCTTGTCCGGACTTGCGAACACTGAAGCTTTCTTT. The whole variable domain, remainder taken from reference TRBV5-5 and TRBJ1-1, is DAGVTQSPTHLIKTRGQQVTLRCSPISGHKSVSWYQQVLGQGPQFIFQYYEKEERGRGNFPDRFSARQFPNYSSELNVNALLLGDSALYLCASSLSGLANTEAFFGQGTRLTVV.

The chain has TRBV19 and TRBJ2-6; D is uncertain. This CDR3 is 15 amino acids long. The germline gives CDR1 LNHDA, CDR2 SQIVND (reference sequence). The germline V and J ends were trimmed by 3 bases and 2 bases, with 8 bases remaining between them. CDR3 protein: CASSMAQAGANVLTF. CDR3 sequence (DNA): TGTGCCAGTAGTATGGCCCAAGCTGGGGCCAACGTCCTGACTTTC.

This chain uses TRBV9 with TRBJ2-1; 14 bases match TRBD2. There are 19 residues in the CDR3. In germline, CDR1 is SGDLS, CDR2 YYNGEE. The V and J ends lost 9 bases and 2 bases, in that order; junction bases with no gene match: 16. CDR3 coding DNA: TGTGCCACCCGGACTAGCGGGAGGCAAGACCCCGTCCCCTACAATGAGCAGTTCTTC. Residues: CATRTSGRQDPVPYNEQFF.